The entry below gives a single TCR beta chain sequence along with its context. This entry comes from a study of T cell repertoires and Cas9 in healthy adults. Only in-frame clones appear in the TCRdb table, and some are missing; sequencing was by immunoSEQ multiplex PCR. Of 11,000 to 15,000 clones listed, roughly 89% were seen once; the top ten hold approximately 1.5%. The source material was Tregs (CD4+, CD25+, CD127-, CD137-, CD154-) from PBMCs; culture status not recorded. The TCR originated in a human donor in good health.

CDR3 loop: CASSLAGTAFSYEQYF. The CDR3 nucleotides read TGTGCCAGCAGCTTAGCAGGCACAGCCTTCTCCTACGAGCAGTACTTC. V usage is TRBV7-2 and J usage is TRBJ2-7; D is unresolved. Germline V gives CDR1 SGHTA, CDR2 FQGNSA. The CDR3 length is 16 residues. The V end lost 0 bases, the J end lost 0 bases, and 12 bases lay between the germline ends. Full variable domain (missing parts from reference TRBV7-2 and TRBJ2-7): GAGVSQSPSNKVTEKGKDVELRCDPISGHTALYWYRQSLGQGLEFLIYFQGNSAPDKSGLPSDRFSAERTGGSVSTLTIQRTQQEDSAVYLCASSLAGTAFSYEQYFGPGTRLTVT.